This record concerns one TCR beta chain sequence. Its target is unknown. Sequencing followed a ViraFEST assay step that expanded antigen-specific CD4+ T cells with viral peptide pools. Investigators separated out CD4+ T cells once around 10 days of culture had passed. The individual was infected with SARS-CoV-2 between March and December 2020, as confirmed by PCR. The researchers cultured roughly 2.2 million PBMC per well with about 10 IU/ml IL-2 and 9.5 to 10 ug/ml peptides. This sample is drawn from a study of vaccination effects on CD4 cells after COVID-19. General study results and limits: In convalescent patients, vaccine-induced clones largely differed from infection-induced clones.

Method: immunoSEQ multiplex PCR; TCRdb's copy keeps in-frame clones and lacks some. The table has roughly 73,000 clones, 73% seen once. This material consisted of CD4+ T cells from PBMCs cultured with HIV peptides, taken before COVID-19 vaccination. The subset here: HIV-1 Nef peptide pool negative control/reference culture. The clonotype was recovered from a human donor who had a prior SARS-CoV-2 infection.

The CDR3 region has the DNA TGTGCCAGCTCACCAAACACAGGGGCCGCTCAGCCCCAGCATTTT. Residues: CASSPNTGAAQPQHF. The V gene is TRBV18, the J gene TRBJ1-5; 7 nucleotides line up with TRBD1. The germline gives CDR1 KGHSH, CDR2 LQKENI. The V segment lost 2 bases and the J segment 6 bases; nucleotides outside the gene matches: 7. This CDR3 has 15 residues.